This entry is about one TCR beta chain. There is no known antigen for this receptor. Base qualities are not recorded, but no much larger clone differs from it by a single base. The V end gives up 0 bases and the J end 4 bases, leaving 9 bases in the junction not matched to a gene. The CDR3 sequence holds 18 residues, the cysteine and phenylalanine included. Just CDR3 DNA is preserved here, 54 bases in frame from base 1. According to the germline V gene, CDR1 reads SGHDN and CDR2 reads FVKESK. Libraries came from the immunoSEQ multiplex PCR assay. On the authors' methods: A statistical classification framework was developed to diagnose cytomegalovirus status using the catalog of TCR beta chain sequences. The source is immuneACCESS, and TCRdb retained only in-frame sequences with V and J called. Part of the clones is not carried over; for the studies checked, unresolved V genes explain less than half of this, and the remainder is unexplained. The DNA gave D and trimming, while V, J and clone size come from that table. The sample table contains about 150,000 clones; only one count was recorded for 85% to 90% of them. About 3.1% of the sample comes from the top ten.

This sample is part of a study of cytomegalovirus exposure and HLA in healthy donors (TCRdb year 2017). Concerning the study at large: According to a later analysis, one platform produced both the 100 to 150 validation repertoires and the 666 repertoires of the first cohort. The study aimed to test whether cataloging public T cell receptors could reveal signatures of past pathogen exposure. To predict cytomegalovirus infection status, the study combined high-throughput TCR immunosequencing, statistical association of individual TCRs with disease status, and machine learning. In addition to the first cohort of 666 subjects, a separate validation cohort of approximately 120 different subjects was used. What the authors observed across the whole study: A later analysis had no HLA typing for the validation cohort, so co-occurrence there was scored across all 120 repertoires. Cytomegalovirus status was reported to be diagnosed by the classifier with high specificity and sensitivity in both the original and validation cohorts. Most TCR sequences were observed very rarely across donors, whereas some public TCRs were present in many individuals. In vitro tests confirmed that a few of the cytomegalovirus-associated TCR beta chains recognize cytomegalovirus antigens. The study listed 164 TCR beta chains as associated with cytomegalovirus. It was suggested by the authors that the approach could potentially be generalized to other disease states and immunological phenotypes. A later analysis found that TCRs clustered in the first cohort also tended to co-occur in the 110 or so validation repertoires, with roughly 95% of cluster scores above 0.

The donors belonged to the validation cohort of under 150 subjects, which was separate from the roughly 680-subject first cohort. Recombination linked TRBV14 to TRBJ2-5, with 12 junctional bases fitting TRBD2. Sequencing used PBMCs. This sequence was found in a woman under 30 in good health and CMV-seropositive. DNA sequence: TGTGCCAGCAGCCAAGATCGGTCTAGCGGGAGGGCCGTAGAGACCCAGTACTTC. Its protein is CASSQDRSSGRAVETQYF.